The T cell receptor beta chain described here comes from a study of human T cells and chemical hapten exposure. Specified time point: pre-sensitization, week 0. Documented treatment: therapeutic diphenylcyclopropenone sensitization with weekly scalp DPC. Unfractionated whole blood was the source from which total RNA was extracted. Phlebotomy was performed prior to application of every patch test. There are many counts of this clonotype. Its antigen remains unidentified. TCRdb re-derived calls from the RACE reads in MiXCR, one entry per CDR3 protein. The sample contains tens of thousands of distinct CDR3 sequences, over 9% of which appear only once. CDR3 size: 14 residues. Germline CDR1 reads DFQATT; CDR2 reads SNEGSKA (reference sequence). Trimming removed 6 bases from V and 0 bases from J; junction bases left unmatched: 8. Study-wide points: Expanded TCRs produced significantly more large CDR3 similarity clusters than controls did.

This receptor was obtained from a man in his fifties with alopecia areata. Some clones in this sample may be carry-over from other donors' samples. This chain connects TRBV20-1 to TRBJ2-7, with 7 bases aligning to TRBD1. This specimen consisted of whole blood, obtained in connection with sensitization to the hapten diphenylcyclopropenone (DPC). DNA for the CDR3: TGCAGTGCGAGCCGGGACAGCAACTCCTACGAGCAGTACTTC. It specifies CSASRDSNSYEQYF.